This T cell receptor (beta chain) was sequenced in a study of identical twins. Whole-study results and caveats: Part of the zero-insertion signal could reflect confounding by invariant MAIT and iNKT cells. For monozygotic twins, models underestimated out-of-frame TCR alpha sharing. Abundant beta clonotypes from cord blood bore fewer insertions; memory repertoires lacked this pattern.

Worth noting for this clonotype: The antigen remains undetermined.

Unique molecular identifiers were in the cDNA, with template-switch universal primer binding. MiXCR was run by TCRdb on the 5' RACE reads, yielding one entry per CDR3 protein. The data show around 500,000 distinct CDR3 sequences, around 14% seen once. V lost 4 bases to trimming and J lost 2 bases; unmatched junction nucleotides: 9. CDR1 MNHEY and CDR2 SVGEGT come from the germline V gene. The CDR3 extends over 16 amino acids. These same data were also listed under a study on yellow fever vaccine responses in identical twins.

This clonotype was obtained from a woman aged 18-35 years in good health. The sample taken for sequencing was CD4+ T cells sorted from blood. The chain uses TRBV6-2 or TRBV6-3 and TRBJ2-3; TRBD2 matches 7 bases. In nucleotides, the CDR3 is TGTGCCAGCAGTTCTCTTCCAGCGGGGATCACAGATACGCAGTATTTT. Its protein is CASSSLPAGITDTQYF.